Listed here is a single TCR beta chain. Its specificity is unknown. This sample is part of a study of shared clonotypes between healthy human individuals. General observations from the study: Across a handful of donors, naive CD4 shared roughly 5.1%, naive CD8 more than 3%, memory CD4 2.3%, memory CD8 0.4% to 0.5%. A small donor pool kept down the genetic and exposure-history diversity that was represented.

Sequenced by immunoSEQ multiplex PCR; TCRdb stores in-frame clones only, minus some. Among 2,100,000 or so clones listed, 90% to 97% were seen once. Germline V gene data show CDR1 as LGHNA and CDR2 as YNFKEQ. The V end was cut by 2 bases, the J end by 0 bases, with 7 bases between. The CDR3 extends over 15 amino acids. The receptor was derived from a man between 18 and 29 years old in good health. J is TRBJ1-4 and V is TRBV4-2; D gene uncertain. Source material: naive CD4+ T cells sorted from blood. Subset meaning: CD45RA+ positively selected. CDR3 residues: CASSQPAATNEKLFF. In DNA form, the CDR3 reads TGTGCCAGCAGCCAACCCGCAGCAACTAATGAAAAACTGTTTTTT.